This T cell receptor (beta chain) was documented in a study of T cells in Graves' hyperthyroidism and ophthalmopathy (dated by TCRdb to between 2018 and 2021). Background for the entire study: Peripheral blood was sampled at the time of initial diagnosis, prior to any treatment. In addition, the study compared T-cell repertoires in thyroid tissue and in blood from five to seven Graves' hyperthyroidism patients. After sampling, hyperthyroidism patients received methimazole starting at 30 mg daily, and ophthalmopathy patients received high-dose intravenous methylprednisolone. Prospective prediction of ophthalmopathy was tested in an independent validation cohort consisting of 18 to 20 hyperthyroidism patients and 15 or so patients who later progressed to ophthalmopathy. The 75 to 100 discovery patients were randomly split 7:3 into training and test sets. A discovery cohort of about a hundred patients, approximately 44 with Graves' ophthalmopathy and 55 to 60 with stable Graves' hyperthyroidism, was used to find distinguishing TCR V-J signatures. According to the paper, TCR Vbeta CDR3 sequencing was carried out on 135 peripheral blood samples, which came from about 45 ophthalmopathy, 80 or so hyperthyroidism and roughly 17 progressor patients.

In the ophthalmopathy patients, disease was moderately to severely active, with a Clinical Activity Score of 3 or more, a NOSPECS grade of 4 or more, and a duration of less than 3 months. Any patient with an uncontrolled infection, another autoimmune disease, pregnancy or lactation was excluded. Diagnoses relied on clinical symptoms, serum thyroxine and TRAb, thyroid ultrasound and orbital computed tomography. PBMCs were isolated from 10 ml of fresh peripheral blood by Ficoll-Paque density gradient centrifugation. Total RNA was extracted using Trizol reagent, and RNA quality was assessed on an Agilent 2100 Bioanalyzer. Amplification of TCR beta CDR3 regions was carried out from RNA transcripts. The first round of RT-PCR for the TCR CDR3 was performed with the HTBI primer set and the Qiagen OneStep RT-PCR kit. A second multiplex PCR round built the libraries, followed by size selection and purification. Sequencing of the libraries was done on an Illumina HiSeq2000 using paired-end 100 bp reads. The published analysis was carried out like this. SOAPnuke was used to process the raw data, with reads discarded if the reads contained adapters or uncalled bases, had a mean Phred below 15, or lacked an exact constant-primer or identifier match. High-quality paired reads were merged using COPE v1.2.5, and each unique nucleotide sequence was defined as a clonotype. MiTCR v1.1 was used to align the clonotypes against IMGT TRBV, TRBD and TRBJ reference segments. The analysis was restricted to V-J combinations with a frequency above 0.0001, which together covered around 99% of the repertoires. A TCS score was defined as the ratio of F50 (clonal expansion) to E x V (chaos), with BLOSUM62-based TCRdist applied between CDR3 peptides within each V-J. Welch's t-statistics and random forest reduced 514 V-J features to roughly 13, which were used in a naive Bayes classifier (R e1071). TCRdb took the public reads, trimmed them with fastp at Q25, ran MiXCR for clone calling and kept in-frame beta chains. Every CDR3 protein is listed once, alongside the most common genes and DNA of its rows. These V and J calls rely on TCRdb rather than the paper's analysis. Recorded for this sample are roughly 520,000 distinct CDR3 sequences; roughly a quarter of them occurred a single time. The ten most abundant clones make up about 11% of the sample.

V is reduced by 6 bases and J by 5 bases, leaving a spacing of 19 bases between them. The germline V gene sets CDR1 to SGHAT and CDR2 to FQNNGV. Its CDR3 holds 15 amino acids, cysteine through phenylalanine. The sequence is cut down to CDR3 DNA, 45 bases in frame from base 1. The study at large found these results: No statistical method was used to fix the sample size in advance, and group allocation was not hidden from the investigators. During validation, the model predicted progression to ophthalmopathy a median of approximately six months ahead of onset, with around 70% sensitivity and roughly 75% specificity. Blood samples also contained most of the expanded thyroid clonotypes (frequency above 0.001), which suggests that blood repertoires may reflect thyroid immune responses. A 13 V-J signature model separated ophthalmopathy from stable hyperthyroidism, with about 88% sensitivity and 81.08% specificity in cross-validation and 80%/75% in testing.

This clonotype was recorded at least ten times. What this receptor recognizes is not known. Base qualities are missing; no much larger clone stands one base away. This receptor was taken from a woman in her 30s with Graves' ophthalmopathy. Source material: blood. The sequence joins TRBV11-2 to TRBJ1-1; the D gene is possibly TRBD1, with 5 bases matching. The CDR3 sequence is CASRNYRGDGTEAFF. The nucleotide sequence is TGTGCCAGCAGAAATTACCGAGGGGACGGGACTGAAGCTTTCTTT.